This T cell receptor beta chain was retrieved from a study of CD8 T cells in ankylosing spondylitis. A single record per CDR3 protein comes from TCRdb applying MiXCR to the 5' RACE reads. The profile shows 350,000 to 550,000 distinct CDR3 sequences, roughly 26% of them singletons. Germline CDR1 ENHRY, CDR2 SYGVKD. The CDR3 totals 14 residues. Between the trimmed V and J ends, which lost 3 bases and 1 base, there was a span of 9 bases. Turning to this clonotype: Its antigen is currently unknown.

Findings of the study overall: One TCR beta motif, made up of under ten highly homologous variants, appeared characteristic of ankylosing spondylitis blood. Reportedly, significant enrichment of disease-linked clones occurred in matched ankylosing spondylitis synovial fluid.

The sample was blood, either unsorted or a sorted T cell fraction (not recorded which). The gene calls are TRBV10-3 and TRBJ2-5; tentatively, D is TRBD2 (5 bases). The TCR was taken from a male donor with ankylosing spondylitis. Here the CDR3 reads CAISDGTSQETQYF. The CDR3 DNA is TGTGCCATCAGTGACGGCACTAGCCAAGAGACCCAGTACTTC.